The 8 T cell receptor beta chains reported below all come from one sample, sequenced in a study of vaccination effects on CD4 cells after COVID-19 (dated by TCRdb to between 2020 and 2023). In the ViraFEST assay, PBMC were stimulated with viral peptide pools, and antigen-specific CD4+ T cell clonotypes were then identified by expansion using TCR sequencing. After 10 days of culture, CD4+ T cells were isolated with the EasySep CD4+ T cell isolation kit. Participants received two doses of either the BNT162b2 or the mRNA-1273 mRNA SARS-CoV-2 vaccine. No antigen has been assigned to these receptors. Libraries came from the immunoSEQ multiplex PCR assay. The table was pulled from immuneACCESS by TCRdb, which kept in-frame rearrangements only. Such tables lose some clones; where checked, under half of the loss comes from unresolved V genes, and the rest has no known cause. In all, the sample holds 13,000 to 15,000 clones, and 60% to 80% of those were seen once. Approximately 23% of the sample rests with the top ten.

This specimen was CD4+ T cells from PBMCs cultured with HCoV-NL63 spike peptides, taken after COVID-19 vaccination. Per the publication, the cell subset or site label means: HCoV-NL63 spike overlapping peptide pool stimulation. Receptor source: a human donor who received a COVID-19 vaccine.

The chain is built from TRBV13 and TRBJ2-5; no definite D call. Per the germline V gene, CDR1 is PRHDT and CDR2 is FYEKMQ (reference sequence). The CDR3 is made up of 14 amino acids. V was shortened by 4 bases and J by 3 bases, with 12 bases between the two germline ends. The CDR3 nucleotides are TGTGCCAGCAGCTCTCGGGTCGTTAAAGAGACCCAGTACTTC. Its protein product is CASSSRVVKETQYF.

This clone has just a few counts. The chain has TRBV9 and TRBJ2-2, with 8 bases that match TRBD1. Germline CDR1 reads SGDLS; CDR2 reads YYNGEE. The ends lost 9 bases at V and 1 base at J; junction bases unmatched: 2. CDR3 size: 13 residues. Written as DNA, the CDR3 is TGTGCCACTGACAGGGGGAACACCGGGGAGCTGTTTTTT. Encoded protein: CATDRGNTGELFF.

Points on this clone: At one end the junction does not follow the germline gene, possibly because of a read error. This same CDR3 is encoded by further DNA sequences in the sample. The chain carries TRBV15 and TRBJ1-5; D is undetermined. This CDR3 contains 14 residues. Germline values: CDR1 LNHNV, CDR2 YYDKDF (reference sequence). The CDR3 DNA is TGTGCCACTACCAGTCGACGGGATTATCAGCCCCAACATTTT. Its translation is CATTSRRDYQPQHF.

This clone turned up a few times. V and J are TRBV28 and TRBJ1-1; D remains ambiguous. CDR3 size: 12 residues. Trimming took 5 bases from V and 5 from J, leaving 9 bases between them. Per germline, CDR1 MDHEN and CDR2 SYDVKM. CDR3: CASSNRQTEAFF. The CDR3 DNA reads TGTGCCAGCAGTAACCGTCAGACTGAAGCTTTCTTT.

This rearrangement joins TRBV28 to TRBJ1-5; 7 bases are shared with TRBD1. Germline V gene sequence: CDR1 MDHEN, CDR2 SYDVKM. Losses at the gene ends were 6 bases for V and 0 bases for J; bases not matched to a gene: 5. The CDR3 has 15 residues. The CDR3 protein is CASSEGQYSNQPQHF. The CDR3 DNA reads TGTGCCAGCAGCGAGGGACAGTATAGCAATCAGCCCCAGCATTTT. The full variable domain, with the rest looked up from reference TRBV28 and TRBJ1-5, is DVKVTQSSRYLVKRTGEKVFLECVQDMDHENMFWYRQDPGLGLRLIYFSYDVKMKEKGDIPEGYSVSREKKERFSLILESASTNQTSMYLCASSEGQYSNQPQHFGDGTRLSIL.

The chain has TRBV7-3 and TRBJ1-2, with D uncertain. CDR3 length equals 11 residues. In germline, CDR1 is SGHTA, CDR2 FQGTGA. The V end was cut by 3 bases, the J end by 8 bases, with 7 bases between. The CDR3, as DNA: TGTGCCAGCAGCTTCACATACGGCTACACCTTC. Its protein product is CASSFTYGYTF.

V gene TRBV25-1 combines with J gene TRBJ2-1; D may be TRBD2 (6 bases). V lost 3 bases, J lost 12 bases, and 21 bases lay in between. The germline CDR1 and CDR2 sequences are MGHDK and SYGVNS. This CDR3 has 15 residues. The CDR3 is CASSEIAAFTFGQFF. The CDR3 nucleotides read TGTGCCAGCAGTGAGATAGCGGCCTTTACATTCGGGCAGTTCTTC.

By share, this clone ranks as medium-sized (0.01 to 0.1%). V and J are TRBV9 and TRBJ2-3; 7 nucleotides match TRBD2. The CDR3 loop spans 16 amino acids. Per germline, CDR1 SGDLS and CDR2 YYNGEE. The V segment lost 2 bases and the J segment 6 bases; nucleotides outside the gene matches: 12. CDR3 in amino acids: CASSVDIAGPGDTQYF. The CDR3, as DNA: TGTGCCAGCAGCGTGGACATAGCGGGTCCCGGGGATACGCAGTATTTT.